The present entry profiles one T cell receptor beta chain with its context. The antigen is unknown. Naive CD8 populations comprised CD45RO-negative cells positively selected for CCR7, excluding terminally differentiated effector memory CD45RA+ cells. Per germline, CDR1 SGHRS and CDR2 YFSETQ. CDR3 length: 19 amino acids. The trim removed 1 base at V and 3 bases at J, leaving 12 bases unmatched. The data were taken from a study of shared clonotypes between healthy human individuals. In the original processing: ImmunoSEQ sequences covered only the junction and lacked quality scores; filtering therefore differed. The protocol was immunoSEQ multiplex PCR, while the TCRdb copy is restricted to in-frame clones and leaves out a portion. V and J calls and clone size are as listed in that table; D and trimming were resolved from the DNA. The sample lists some 2 million clones, approximately 95% seen once, with about 1.1% in the top ten.

Study results and caveats: Clonotype sharing across donors was expected to vary with sequencing depth.

Sequenced material: naive CD8+ T cells sorted from blood. The chain joins TRBV5-1 to TRBJ2-3; TRBD2 matches 12 bases. The TCR comes from a man between 18 and 35 years old in good health. The CDR3 DNA is TGCGCCAGCAGCTTGTACCCTAGCGGGAGGGAAGTGGTTACAGATACGCAGTATTTT. It encodes CASSLYPSGREVVTDTQYF.